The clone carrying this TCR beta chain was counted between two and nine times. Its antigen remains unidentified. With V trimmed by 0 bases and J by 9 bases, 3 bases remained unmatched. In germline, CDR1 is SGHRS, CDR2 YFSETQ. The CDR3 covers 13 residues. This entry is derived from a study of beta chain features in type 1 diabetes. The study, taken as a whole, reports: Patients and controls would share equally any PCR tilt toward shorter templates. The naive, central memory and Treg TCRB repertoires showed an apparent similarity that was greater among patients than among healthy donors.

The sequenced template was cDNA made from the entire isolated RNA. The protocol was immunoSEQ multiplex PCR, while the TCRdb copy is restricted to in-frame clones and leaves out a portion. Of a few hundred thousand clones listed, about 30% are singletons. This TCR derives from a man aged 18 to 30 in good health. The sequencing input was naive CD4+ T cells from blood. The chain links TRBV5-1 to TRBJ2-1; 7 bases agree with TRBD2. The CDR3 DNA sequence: TGCGCCAGCAGCTTGGTGACTAGCCCTGAGCAGTTCTTC. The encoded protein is CASSLVTSPEQFF.